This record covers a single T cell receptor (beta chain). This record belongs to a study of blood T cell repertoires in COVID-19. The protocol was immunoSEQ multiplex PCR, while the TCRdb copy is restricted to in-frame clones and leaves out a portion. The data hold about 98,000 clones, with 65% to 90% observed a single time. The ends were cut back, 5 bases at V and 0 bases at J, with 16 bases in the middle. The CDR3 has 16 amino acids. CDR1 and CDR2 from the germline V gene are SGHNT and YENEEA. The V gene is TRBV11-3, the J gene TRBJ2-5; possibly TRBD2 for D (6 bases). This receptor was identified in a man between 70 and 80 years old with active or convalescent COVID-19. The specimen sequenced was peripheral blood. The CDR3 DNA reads TGTGCCAGCAGCCTAACTAGCAGACTTTACCAAGAGACCCAGTACTTC. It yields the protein CASSLTSRLYQETQYF. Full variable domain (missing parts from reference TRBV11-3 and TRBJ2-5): EAGVVQSPRYKIIEKKQPVAFWCNPISGHNTLYWYLQNLGQGPELLIRYENEEAVDDSQLPKDRFSAERLKGVDSTLKIQPAELGDSAVYLCASSLTSRLYQETQYFGPGTRLLVL.